This entry features one T cell receptor (beta chain) sequence. Its cognate antigen is unknown. This CDR3 spans 16 amino acids. In germline, CDR1 is LNHDA, CDR2 SQIVND (reference sequence). Trimming pared 5 bases from V and 0 bases from J, leaving 11 bases between. The repertoire was sequenced with immunoSEQ multiplex PCR; TCRdb's copy has only in-frame clones and lacks some. This sample carries under 75,000 clones, 84% of them seen once, and the ten largest clones take less than 0.85%. The sample is drawn from a study of OX40 agonist ivuxolimab in advanced cancers. Study-wide context: Averaging about 60 years in age, with a range of about 23 to 85, the cohort was approximately 83% male. Three patients showed partial responses: one hepatocellular carcinoma and two cutaneous melanoma cases.

Study outcomes and limitations: Still undetermined is the antigen specificity of the expanded peripheral T cells. Low levels of normalized T-cell clonal expansion also appeared in some nonresponders.

Here the sequenced sample was CD4+ or CD8+ T cells sorted from blood, taken in a trial of the OX40 agonist ivuxolimab. The source of this sequence is an adult with an advanced solid tumor such as melanoma, head and neck, liver or kidney cancer. The J gene is TRBJ1-6, the V gene TRBV19; D perhaps matches TRBD1 (5 bases). The CDR3 here is CASSARQSSYNSPLHF. The CDR3 nucleotides read TGTGCCAGTAGTGCCAGACAGAGCTCCTATAATTCACCCCTCCACTTT.